This T cell receptor beta chain was recorded in a study of T cell responses to AZD1222 COVID-19 vaccine. Study-wide results and limits: Per reports, nearly half of all spike-specific TCRs target regions that are unmutated in variants. Only six or seven AZD1222 recipients were seropositive at baseline. Spike-specific TCR depth and breadth grew after two AZD1222 doses. White British people made up most donors, females outnumbered males, and clonal diversity was possibly underestimated.

The J segment lost 4 bases and the V segment lost 5 bases, leaving 10 bases of the junction unmatched. CDR3 length equals 15 residues. Germline CDR1 SGHTA, CDR2 FQGNSA. Produced via immunoSEQ multiplex PCR; TCRdb's table is partial and in-frame only. Of some 200,000 clones listed, around 94% were seen once; the top ten hold over 1.5%. Remarks on this clone: Its antigen is unknown.

This chain connects TRBV7-2 to TRBJ1-1; 7 bases map to TRBD1. Sequencing was performed on peripheral blood, taken 28 days after the second dose of the MenACWY control vaccine. The sequence was collected from an adult who received the MenACWY meningococcal vaccine as a control. In nucleotides, the CDR3 is TGTGCCAGCAGCCCCGATAGGGGGCGGGGCACTGAAGCTTTCTTT. It specifies CASSPDRGRGTEAFF.